Below, 10 T cell receptor beta chains from the same sample are listed, as sequenced in a study of blood T cell repertoires in COVID-19. The assay was immunoSEQ multiplex PCR, and TCRdb's table has in-frame clones only and misses some. The sample shows approximately 220,000 clones, 80% to 90% of them seen only once. The specimen was peripheral blood. The receptors originated from a man in his forties or fifties with acute or convalescent COVID-19.

The gene calls are TRBV7-9 and TRBJ2-7, with a weak D call TRBD2 (6 bases). Germline V gives CDR1 SEHNR, CDR2 FQNEAQ (reference sequence). Trimming took off 5 bases at V and 6 bases at J, with 17 bases between the two ends. The CDR3 loop spans 14 amino acids. Written as DNA, the CDR3 is TGTGCCAGCAGCCTAGGGGCGGGATTACTCGAGCAGTACTTC. Translating it yields CASSLGAGLLEQYF.

The V and J genes are TRBV4-1 and TRBJ1-2; 9 positions match TRBD1. CDR1 MGHRA and CDR2 YSYEKL come from the germline V gene. V was clipped by 1 base and J by 5 bases; unmatched bases: 5. The CDR3 has 15 amino acids. In DNA form, the CDR3 reads TGCGCCAGCAGCCAAGGGGGAGGGACAGGGTATGGCTACACCTTC. This gives the protein CASSQGGGTGYGYTF.

V gene TRBV7-6 combines with J gene TRBJ2-1, with 8 positions matching TRBD1. Per germline, CDR1 SGHVS and CDR2 FNYEAQ. CDR3 length equals 17 residues. After removal of 5 bases from V and 1 base from J, the junction contained 10 bases not matched to a gene. DNA of the CDR3: TGTGCCAGCAGCGCAGACAGGGGCATCCTATCCTACAATGAGCAGTTCTTC. Residues: CASSADRGILSYNEQFF.

This chain links TRBV5-1 with TRBJ2-7; 8 bases agree with TRBD1. V dropped 3 bases and J dropped 0; count of bases not matched to a gene: 2. The CDR3 spans 14 residues. From germline, CDR1 is SGHRS and CDR2 YFSETQ. CDR3 residues: CASSWGQDSYEQYF. CDR3 in DNA: TGCGCCAGCAGCTGGGGACAGGACTCCTACGAGCAGTACTTC.

V usage is TRBV27 and J usage is TRBJ1-2; D is ambiguous. V lost 9 bases, J lost 2 bases, and 13 bases lay in between. CDR3 length: 13 residues. The germline V gene encodes CDR1 MNHEY and CDR2 SMNVEV (reference sequence). The CDR3 sequence: CASAWRENYGYTF. CDR3 nucleotide sequence: TGTGCCAGTGCTTGGAGGGAAAACTATGGCTACACCTTC.

The chain is built from TRBV6-5 and TRBJ1-2, with D possibly being TRBD1 (5 bases). This CDR3 has 14 residues. Germline V gene data show CDR1 as MNHEY and CDR2 as SVGAGI. V dropped 7 bases and J dropped 2 bases, with 14 bases sitting between them. CDR3 sequence: CASTTREGNYGYTF. Written as DNA, the CDR3 is TGTGCCAGCACAACGCGGGAGGGGAACTATGGCTACACCTTC.

This sequence joins TRBV6-5 and TRBJ1-2, with 9 bases identical to TRBD1. Trimming at V came to 9 bases and at J to 1 base, leaving 9 bases not matched to a gene. Germline V CDR1 and CDR2: MNHEY, SVGAGI. The CDR3 contains 15 residues. The CDR3 DNA sequence: TGTGCCAGTCCCTCCGGGACAGGGATTAACTATGGCTACACCTTC. It encodes CASPSGTGINYGYTF.

V and J are TRBV5-1 and TRBJ2-2; 10 bases are a match to TRBD1. Germline V gives CDR1 SGHRS, CDR2 YFSETQ. V lost 4 bases, J lost 4 bases, and 7 bases stayed unmatched. The CDR3 totals 16 residues. The CDR3 bases are TGCGCCAGCAGCCCGGGGACAGGGGTTAGCACCGGGGAGCTGTTTTTT. Translation: CASSPGTGVSTGELFF.

The chain links TRBV5-5 to TRBJ1-2; TRBD1 matches at 12 bases. CDR1 is SGHKS, CDR2 YYEKEE, per germline (reference sequence). This CDR3 contains 17 residues. Trimming removed 0 bases from V and 4 bases from J; junction bases left unmatched: 7. In DNA, the CDR3 is TGTGCCAGCAGCTTGGACGGGACAGGGGGCTTCTTCTATGGCTACACCTTC. Translating it yields CASSLDGTGGFFYGYTF. The full variable domain, completed using reference TRBV5-5 and TRBJ1-2, is DAGVTQSPTHLIKTRGQQVTLRCSPISGHKSVSWYQQVLGQGPQFIFQYYEKEERGRGNFPDRFSARQFPNYSSELNVNALLLGDSALYLCASSLDGTGGFFYGYTFGSGTRLTVV.

V usage is TRBV25-1 and J usage is TRBJ1-5; D call uncertain. Trimming left V 4 bases short and J 3 bases short, with 13 bases between. The CDR3 runs to 15 residues. Germline lookup yields CDR1 MGHDK and CDR2 SYGVNS. The CDR3: CASSGPGSYNQPQHF. The CDR3 nucleotides read TGTGCCAGCAGTGGCCCCGGGTCCTACAATCAGCCCCAGCATTTT.